This TCR beta chain originates from a study of blood T cell repertoires in COVID-19. This CDR3 is built from 13 residues. Per the germline V gene, CDR1 is SGHVS and CDR2 is FQNEAQ. Trimming removed 5 bases from V and 2 bases from J, with 9 bases in between. The data were produced by immunoSEQ multiplex PCR, yet TCRdb's version contains in-frame clones alone and is incomplete. This sample has 130,000 to 150,000 clones, with around 83% found just once. Material: peripheral blood. This clonotype was obtained from a human donor with acute or convalescent COVID-19. The donor label of this sample is uncertain. The J gene is TRBJ2-5, the V gene TRBV7-8; D possibly corresponds to TRBD1 (6 bases). The CDR3 region has the DNA TGTGCCAGCAGCCCAGGACAGCAAGAGACCCAGTACTTC. It translates to CASSPGQQETQYF.